The clone carrying this T cell receptor beta chain was observed many times. Its cognate antigen is unknown. The junction and the germline gene differ at one end; a read error may be behind it. This sample is drawn from a study of Graves' ophthalmopathy and Graves' hyperthyroidism. Study summary: The collection of peripheral blood took place at initial diagnosis, before any treatment. Study-wide results and caveats: Blood shared most expanded thyroid clonotypes above 0.001 frequency.

Amplified material comprised TCR beta CDR3 regions derived from RNA transcripts. Second-round multiplex PCR came after first-round RT-PCR with HTBI primers. TCRdb re-derived calls from the multiplex PCR reads in MiXCR, one entry per CDR3 protein. There are 740,000 or so distinct CDR3 sequences in the sample; approximately 40% occur only once, and approximately 46% lies in the top ten. CDR3 length equals 13 residues. Germline V gene sequence: CDR1 MGHDK, CDR2 SYGVNS. As the starting material, approximately 10 ml of fresh peripheral blood yielded the PBMCs. This clonotype was obtained from an adult man with Graves' ophthalmopathy. Input material: peripheral blood. This chain connects TRBV25-1 to TRBJ2-2, with 7 bases aligning to TRBD1. Written as DNA, the CDR3 is TGCGCCAGCCGGGACAGCAACACCGGGGAGCTGTTTTTT. The encoded protein is CASRDSNTGELFF. The full variable domain, rest sourced from reference TRBV25-1 and TRBJ2-2, is EADIYQTPRYLVIGTGKKITLECSQTMGHDKMYWYQQDPGMELHLIHYSYGVNSTEKGDLSSESTVSRIRTEHFPLTLESARPSHTSQYLCASRDSNTGELFFGEGSRLTVL.